Listed below are T cell receptor beta chains from one sample, sequenced in a study of cytomegalovirus exposure and HLA in healthy donors. Profiling relied on immunoSEQ multiplex PCR, and the TCRdb table lists in-frame clones only, not all of them. In the table there are approximately 110,000 clones, about 73% of which are singletons. Sequenced material: PBMCs. These receptors all come from a woman between 45 and 65 years old in good health and CMV-seropositive. Each CDR3 is given with its conserved first and last residue. Fields, in order: clone size, J gene, D gene, CDR3 length, V gene, CDR3 DNA, CDR3 protein. D genes are given only for firm matches. Expanded clones get a size class; other rows say once, few or many, or leave the size out.

>-|TRBJ2-7|TRBD2|15|TRBV7-2
TGTGCCAGCAGACGGGGGGTCGGAACTATATACGAGCAGTACTTC
CASRRGVGTIYEQYF
>-|TRBJ1-6|TRBD1|17|TRBV5-6
TGTGCCAGCAGCTTGTCCCGTTGGACAGGAACAAATTCACCCCTCCACTTT
CASSLSRWTGTNSPLHF
>-|TRBJ1-3|-|17|TRBV7-9
TGTGCCAGCAGCTTAACCCCAACAGGGTTCTCTGGAAACACCATATATTTT
CASSLTPTGFSGNTIYF
>-|TRBJ2-5|-|12|TRBV2
TGTGCCAGCAGGGGACCCCTTGCGGGGCAGTACTTC
CASRGPLAGQYF
>-|TRBJ1-2|TRBD1|13|TRBV12-5
TGTGCTAGTGGTTTGGTAGGGACAGACCTTCTCCCGTTC
CASGLVGTDLLPF
>-|TRBJ2-7|TRBD2|18|TRBV5-4
TGTGCCAGCAGCCAAGCCCCTATAGCGGGGGGCGCCTCCTACGAGCAGTACTTC
CASSQAPIAGGASYEQYF
>-|TRBJ1-2|-|12|TRBV4-1
TGCGCCAGCAGCCAAACAGGGTATGGCTACACCTTC
CASSQTGYGYTF
>-|TRBJ2-7|TRBD1|13|TRBV10-3
TGTGCCATCAGCCAGACAGGGGAATACGAGCAGTACTTC
CAISQTGEYEQYF
>once|TRBJ2-1|TRBD1|15|TRBV5-4
TGTGCCAGCAGCTTTGGACAGGCTGGTGACAATGAGCAGTTCTTC
CASSFGQAGDNEQFF
>-|TRBJ1-6|-|16|TRBV10-3
TGTGCCATCAGCCAAGACCGGGGCTCCTATAATTCACCCCTCCACTTT
CAISQDRGSYNSPLHF
>once|TRBJ2-3|TRBD2|19|TRBV4-2
TGTGCCAGCAGCCCTAGGGGGCGGGGGGGCATGACTTTCACAGATACGCAGTATTTT
CASSPRGRGGMTFTDTQYF
>-|TRBJ2-7|TRBD1|12|TRBV7-9
TGTGCCAGCAGCCTTCGACAGGGACCCCCCGACTTC
CASSLRQGPPDF
>-|TRBJ2-7|TRBD1|14|TRBV7-6
TGTGCCAGCAGCCCCCAGGGGGCTCGGTACGAGCAGTACTTC
CASSPQGARYEQYF
>-|TRBJ2-7|-|12|TRBV7-2
TGTGCCAGCAGTCCTAGCTCCTACGAGCAGTACTTC
CASSPSSYEQYF
>-|TRBJ1-3|TRBD1|12|TRBV29-1
TGCAGCGTTGGGACAGGGGTAAACACCATATATTTT
CSVGTGVNTIYF
>-|TRBJ2-1|-|18|TRBV9
TGTGCCAGCAGCGAGACTTCCCTAGCTTCGAGCTCCTACAATGAGCAGTTCTTC
CASSETSLASSSYNEQFF
>-|TRBJ2-2|TRBD1|18|TRBV4-3
TGCGCCAGCACCCCCCACCCCCTGGGACAGGGGATTACCGGGGAGCTGTTTTTT
CASTPHPLGQGITGELFF
>-|TRBJ2-3|-|14|TRBV6-4
TGTGCCAGTGCGAATTTCGGTAGCACAGATACGCAGTATTTT
CASANFGSTDTQYF
>-|TRBJ2-1|TRBD2|15|TRBV6-4
TGTGCCAGCAGCAAAGCGGGGGAGCCGTACAATGAGCAGTTCTTC
CASSKAGEPYNEQFF
>few|TRBJ2-7|-|16|TRBV4-1
TGCGCCAGCAGCCAACCCGGAAGGCGGCACTTCTACGAGCAGTACTTC
CASSQPGRRHFYEQYF
>-|TRBJ2-3|TRBD2|15|TRBV5-6
TGTGCCAGCAGCTTCCGCGGGGGGCCGGGGGATACGCAGTATTTT
CASSFRGGPGDTQYF
>once|TRBJ2-7|-|13|TRBV18
TGTGCCAGCCGCCGGGGAGGGGGACACGAGCAGTACTTC
CASRRGGGHEQYF